The source of this T cell receptor beta chain is a study of T cell responses to AZD1222 COVID-19 vaccine. Overall study findings and caveats: It was only after the peak T cell response that any repertoires were sampled. Donors in the cohort were predominantly white British and more often female, and clonal diversity was possibly underestimated. Two AZD1222 doses significantly raised spike-specific TCR breadth and depth over controls. Baseline seropositivity characterized only six AZD1222 recipients.

Sequenced by immunoSEQ multiplex PCR; TCRdb stores in-frame clones only, minus some. The sample includes approximately 120,000 clones, about 90% seen only once; the top ten take 6.5% to 9.5%. Comment on this clone: As yet, its antigen is unknown.

V was cut by 7 bases and J by 5 bases, with 15 bases left in between. CDR3 length: 14 amino acids. Germline assignment: CDR1 LNHDA and CDR2 SQIVND (reference sequence). The TCR originated in an adult in good health. The gene calls are TRBV19 and TRBJ2-1; D is possibly TRBD1 (5 bases). Sequencing used peripheral blood, obtained on day 0 of AZD1222 vaccination. CDR3 sequence reads: CASTRVLRDNEQFF. The CDR3 nucleotides are TGTGCCAGTACCAGGGTCCTGCGCGACAATGAGCAGTTCTTC.